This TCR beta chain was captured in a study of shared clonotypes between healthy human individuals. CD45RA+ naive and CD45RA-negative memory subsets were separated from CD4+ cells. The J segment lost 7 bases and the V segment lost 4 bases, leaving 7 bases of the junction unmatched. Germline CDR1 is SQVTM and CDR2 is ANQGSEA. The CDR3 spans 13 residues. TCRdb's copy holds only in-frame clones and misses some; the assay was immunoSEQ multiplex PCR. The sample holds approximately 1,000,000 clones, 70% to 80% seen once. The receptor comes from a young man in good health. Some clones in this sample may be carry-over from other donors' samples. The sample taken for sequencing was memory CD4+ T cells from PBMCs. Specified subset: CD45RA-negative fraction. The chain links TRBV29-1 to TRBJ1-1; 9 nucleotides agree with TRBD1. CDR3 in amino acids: CSVVRDREVEAFF. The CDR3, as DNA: TGCAGCGTTGTACGGGACAGGGAAGTTGAAGCTTTCTTT.